This T cell receptor beta chain was documented in a study of shared clonotypes between healthy human individuals. Germline V gives CDR1 SGHRS, CDR2 YFSETQ. Trimming cost V 4 bases and J 3 bases, with 11 bases left between them. The length of the CDR3 is 13 residues. Profiled with immunoSEQ multiplex PCR; TCRdb holds only in-frame clones, not every one. The table lists some 2,500,000 clones, just under 95% of them singletons. Donors, without exception, were Caucasian adults residing in Nashville, Tennessee. The sample consisted of naive CD4+ T cells from PBMCs. Subset meaning: CD45RA+ positively selected. J is TRBJ2-7 and V is TRBV5-1, with D possibly TRBD2 on 6 matching bases. The TCR sequence derives from a man in his late teens or twenties in good health. Some clones in this sample may be carry-over from other donors' samples. The CDR3 bases are TGCGCCAGCAGCCCCGGGACTCGCTACGAGCAGTACTTC. Translation gives CASSPGTRYEQYF.